This T cell receptor beta chain was identified during a study of T cell responses to AZD1222 COVID-19 vaccine. Study-wide results and caveats: Spike-specific TCR breadth and depth were elevated following two AZD1222 doses. Researchers report vaccine-associated CD4 TCRs spanning spike, with dominance at 160-218 and 743-854.

This clone was counted only a few times. Its antigen is unknown. CDR3 length: 15 residues. Germline values: CDR1 SGDLS, CDR2 YYNGEE. With 3 bases clipped from V and 7 bases from J, the junction kept 11 bases outside the gene matches. Libraries were prepared by immunoSEQ multiplex PCR; TCRdb keeps only in-frame clonotypes and omits some of them. The profile shows 85,000 to 120,000 clones, about 88% of them singletons. This chain links TRBV9 with TRBJ1-2, with TRBD1 matching 8 bases. This clonotype was obtained from an adult in good health. Sequenced material: peripheral blood, taken on day 0 of AZD1222 vaccination. The CDR3 reads CASSGRDRWAGGYTF. DNA for the CDR3: TGTGCCAGCAGCGGCCGGGACAGGTGGGCGGGTGGCTACACCTTC.